These 27 T cell receptor beta chains were sequenced from one sample in a study of blood T cell repertoires in COVID-19 (dated by TCRdb to the early 2020s). Library preparation was by the immunoSEQ multiplex PCR assay. Sourced from immuneACCESS, this table was stored by TCRdb with only in-frame sequences that have V and J called. A share of the clones is absent; for the studies checked, an unresolved V gene accounts for under half, and the remainder has no known explanation. Recorded for this sample are under 75,000 clones; 86% of them occurred a single time. 1.5% to 2% of the sample goes to the ten largest clones. The sequenced sample was peripheral blood. All receptors come from a man aged 25-45 years with acute or convalescent COVID-19.

The rearrangement uses TRBV15 and TRBJ2-1; 8 bases agree with TRBD2. The junction had 1 base not matched to a gene; V was cut back by 3 bases and J by 0 bases. The CDR3 loop spans 15 amino acids. Looked up from germline, CDR1 is LNHNV and CDR2 is YYDKDF (reference sequence). The CDR3 spells CATSSREGSYNEQFF. The CDR3 DNA reads TGTGCCACCAGCAGTCGGGAGGGCTCCTACAATGAGCAGTTCTTC.

The V call is TRBV19, the J call TRBJ2-2; 7 bases line up with TRBD2. V dropped 2 bases and J dropped 4; count of bases not matched to a gene: 10. The V gene's germline CDR1 is LNHDA and CDR2 SQIVND (reference sequence). The CDR3 is 17 residues long. CDR3 protein: CASSIIGRGEGTGELFF. DNA for the CDR3: TGTGCCAGTAGTATAATAGGGAGGGGAGAAGGCACCGGGGAGCTGTTTTTT.

The chain combines TRBV5-6 with TRBJ1-5; unclear D gene. The germline V gene encodes CDR1 SGHDT and CDR2 YYEEEE. With 2 bases removed from V and 2 bases from J, the gap between germline ends came to 8 bases. This CDR3 is built from 14 residues. The DNA for the CDR3 is TGTGCCAGCAGCTTCCGGGGAGGCAATCAGCCCCAGCATTTT. Translated, it gives CASSFRGGNQPQHF.

This clone showed up just a few times. The CDR3 loop is CASSQYTGGFGNTIYF. Written as DNA, the CDR3 is TGTGCCAGCAGCCAATACACAGGGGGCTTTGGAAACACCATATATTTT. The rearrangement links TRBV3-1 (or the pseudogene TRBV3-2) to TRBJ1-3; 9 bases are shared with TRBD1. With 2 bases clipped from V and 3 bases from J, the junction kept 5 bases outside the gene matches. Germline V gene data show CDR1 as LGHDT and CDR2 as YNNKEL (reference sequence). The CDR3 has 16 amino acids.

This clone was recorded only once. The chain combines TRBV14 with TRBJ2-7, with 9 bases fitting TRBD1. This CDR3 has 15 residues. Germline V gene lookup returns CDR1 SGHDN and CDR2 FVKESK. J gave up 0 bases and V 4 bases, and 4 bases lay outside the gene matches. CDR3 in DNA: TGTGCCAGCAGCCCCGGACAGGGGCCCTCCTACGAGCAGTACGTC. This codes for CASSPGQGPSYEQYV.

The chain uses TRBV5-1 and TRBJ1-2; 8 bases fit TRBD1. The germline V gene has CDR1 SGHRS and CDR2 YFSETQ. This CDR3 is built from 19 residues. After removal of 4 bases from V and 8 bases from J, the junction contained 25 bases not matched to a gene. CDR3 bases: TGCGCCAGCAGCCCCACCGGGACAGGCTGGAATCAAGCGTGGAGAGGCTACACCTTC. It yields the protein CASSPTGTGWNQAWRGYTF.

This clone was observed once. This chain uses TRBV7-9 with TRBJ1-6, with TRBD1 identical over 9 bases. The CDR3 sequence is 15 residues long. Trimming removed 5 bases from V and 3 bases from J; junction bases left unmatched: 2. CDR1 and CDR2 (germline): SEHNR, FQNEAQ (reference sequence). The CDR3 here is CASSLTGGYNSPLHF. The DNA for the CDR3 is TGTGCCAGCAGCCTGACAGGGGGCTATAATTCACCCCTCCACTTT.

The chain joins TRBV3-1 (or the pseudogene TRBV3-2) to TRBJ2-3; D remains unclear. V was trimmed by 0 bases and J by 6 bases, leaving 7 bases between them. Germline loops: CDR1 LGHDT, CDR2 YNNKEL (reference sequence). This CDR3 comprises 13 residues. The DNA for the CDR3 is TGTGCCAGCAGCCAAGATCTCCAGGATACGCAGTATTTT. Translating it yields CASSQDLQDTQYF.

V usage is TRBV30 and J usage is TRBJ1-1, with TRBD1 matching over 7 bases. Losses at the gene ends were 2 bases for V and 3 bases for J; bases not matched to a gene: 9. This CDR3 is built from 15 residues. CDR1 and CDR2 (germline): GTSNPN, SVGIG (reference sequence). The CDR3 nucleotides are TGTGCCTGGAGTCCTGCGAGGGGGCGGGACACTGAAGCTTTCTTT. This sequence encodes CAWSPARGRDTEAFF.

The chain combines TRBV7-9 with TRBJ2-2, with a tentative D call TRBD1 (6 bases). CDR1 is SEHNR and CDR2 is FQNEAQ in the germline V gene (reference sequence). This CDR3 is built from 17 residues. The V end lost 1 base, the J end lost 3 bases, and 15 bases lay between the germline ends. CDR3 nucleotides: TGTGCCAGCAGCTTAGGACCCGGACAGTCATACACCGGGGAGCTGTTTTTT. Residues: CASSLGPGQSYTGELFF.

V usage is TRBV28 and J usage is TRBJ1-2, with 9 bases fitting TRBD1. The germline V gene encodes CDR1 MDHEN and CDR2 SYDVKM. V lost 4 bases to trimming and J lost 4 bases; unmatched junction nucleotides: 7. The CDR3 is 15 amino acids. The CDR3 DNA follows: TGTGCCAGCAGTTATAACAGGGGGCGGAGCTATGGCTACACCTTC. It specifies CASSYNRGRSYGYTF.

The rearrangement links TRBV3-1 (or the pseudogene TRBV3-2) to TRBJ1-6; D is uncertain. The V end was cut by 2 bases, the J end by 6 bases, with 14 bases between. CDR1 and CDR2 from the germline V gene are LGHDT and YNNKEL (reference sequence). This CDR3 contains 16 residues. CDR3 protein: CASSQIGRAGNSPLHF. The CDR3 region has the DNA TGTGCCAGCAGCCAAATCGGGCGCGCGGGTAATTCACCCCTCCACTTT.

J is TRBJ1-4 and V is TRBV2, with D maybe TRBD1 (6 bases). Germline CDR1 SNHLY, CDR2 FYNNEI. This CDR3 comprises 16 residues. The V end was cut by 4 bases, the J end by 0 bases, with 12 bases between. This CDR3 reads CASSGLGHATNEKLFF. The CDR3 DNA is TGTGCCAGCAGTGGTCTGGGACATGCAACTAATGAAAAACTGTTTTTT.

The genes are TRBV27 and TRBJ2-1, with 7 bases fitting TRBD2. This CDR3 has 15 residues. Germline V gene sequence: CDR1 MNHEY, CDR2 SMNVEV (reference sequence). Losses at the gene ends were 7 bases for V and 7 bases for J; bases not matched to a gene: 13. The CDR3 loop is CASTVSGDSWNEQFF. The CDR3 nucleotides are TGTGCCAGCACGGTCAGCGGGGATTCGTGGAATGAGCAGTTCTTC.

V is TRBV19 and J is TRBJ1-1; D perhaps matches TRBD1 (5 bases). Trimming stripped 10 bases from V and 2 bases from J, with 20 bases between. This CDR3 is built from 15 residues. The germline gives CDR1 LNHDA, CDR2 SQIVND (reference sequence). DNA for the CDR3: TGTGCCACCTCCGGGGGGAGCAAGCCTAACACTGAAGCTTTCTTT. Translating it yields CATSGGSKPNTEAFF. The variable domain in full, with the rest retrieved from reference TRBV19 and TRBJ1-1, is DGGITQSPKYLFRKEGQNVTLSCEQNLNHDAMYWYRQDPGQGLRLIYYSQIVNDFQKGDIAEGYSVSREKKESFPLTVTSAQKNPTAFYLCATSGGSKPNTEAFFGQGTRLTVV.

The count of this clone is one. The rearrangement uses TRBV5-4 and TRBJ1-2; 7 bases match TRBD1. Germline V CDR1 and CDR2: SGHNT, YYREEE (reference sequence). CDR3 length equals 14 residues. Trimming removed 4 bases from V and 4 bases from J; junction bases left unmatched: 7. The CDR3 loop is CASSTGTELYGYTF. The CDR3 DNA follows: TGTGCCAGCAGCACGGGGACAGAGCTCTATGGCTACACCTTC.

This clone was recorded a few times. The chain has TRBV24-1 and TRBJ2-1; no firm D call. V lost 1 base, J lost 6 bases, and 3 bases lay in between. Per germline, CDR1 KGHDR and CDR2 SFDVKD. The CDR3 length is 12 residues. The CDR3 coding sequence is TGTGCCACCAGTGATTTCAGCAATGAGCAGTTCTTC. Translating it yields CATSDFSNEQFF.

The chain recombines TRBV6-5 with TRBJ2-2, with D possibly TRBD1 on 6 matching bases. This CDR3 region has 14 residues. Germline-derived CDR1 and CDR2 are MNHEY and SVGAGI. V was cut by 6 bases and J by 4 bases, with 12 bases left in between. This chain's CDR3 is CASRTQGSTGELFF. The DNA of the CDR3 is TGTGCCAGCAGAACCCAGGGGAGCACCGGGGAGCTGTTTTTT.

This chain uses TRBV18 with TRBJ1-1; the D is unclear. V dropped 3 bases and J dropped 1 base, with 9 bases sitting between them. CDR3 length: 14 amino acids. Germline V gene sequence: CDR1 KGHSH, CDR2 LQKENI. CDR3: CASSPSMANTEAFF. The CDR3 DNA sequence: TGTGCCAGCTCACCCTCGATGGCGAACACTGAAGCTTTCTTT.

V usage is TRBV10-3 and J usage is TRBJ1-1; TRBD1 matches 9 bases. Germline V lookup: CDR1 ENHRY, CDR2 SYGVKD. The CDR3 is 15 amino acids. V trimming: 1 base; J trimming: 6 bases; junction bases outside the gene matches: 6. CDR3 sequence reads: CAISEFGQGTPEAFF. The CDR3 region has the DNA TGTGCCATCAGTGAGTTTGGACAGGGGACCCCTGAAGCTTTCTTT.

This rearrangement joins TRBV6-6 to TRBJ2-7, with D unclear. The CDR3 spans 14 residues. The germline V gene encodes CDR1 MNHNY and CDR2 SVGAGI (reference sequence). Between the trimmed V and J ends, which lost 6 bases and 6 bases, there was a span of 18 bases. Here the CDR3 DNA reads TGTGCCAGCAGCCGAGACTCATCCTCGCGCGAGCAGTACTTC. Its translation: CASSRDSSSREQYF.

This clone was counted once. The rearrangement uses TRBV4-2 and TRBJ1-2; TRBD1 agrees at 7 bases. V shed 1 base, J shed 4 bases, and the junction held 9 bases outside the gene matches. This CDR3 spans 16 amino acids. CDR1 is LGHNA, CDR2 YNFKEQ, per germline. CDR3 coding DNA: TGTGCCAGCAGCCAAGGACAGGGAGTTGCGGGCTATGGCTACACCTTC. This sequence encodes CASSQGQGVAGYGYTF.

The chain uses TRBV4-2 and TRBJ1-2; 9 positions agree with TRBD1. Per the germline V gene, CDR1 is LGHNA and CDR2 is YNFKEQ. The CDR3 is 17 amino acids. V was pared by 0 bases and J by 1 base, with 6 bases of the junction left unmatched. In nucleotides, the CDR3 is TGTGCCAGCAGCCAAGAGGGGACAGGGCGTCTTAACTATGGCTACACCTTC. Translation gives CASSQEGTGRLNYGYTF.

The table lists this clone with a few counts. The chain has TRBV5-1 and TRBJ1-6; no firm D call. Per germline, CDR1 SGHRS and CDR2 YFSETQ. The CDR3 has 14 residues. The V and J ends lost 0 bases and 6 bases respectively, with 7 bases between them. The CDR3 coding sequence is TGCGCCAGCAGCTTGGAAGGACTTAATTCACCCCTCCACTTT. As protein: CASSLEGLNSPLHF.

The chain employs TRBV12-5 and TRBJ1-1, with 7 bases matching TRBD1. V was pared by 6 bases and J by 1 base, with 8 bases of the junction left unmatched. Germline V gene lookup returns CDR1 LGHNT and CDR2 FRNRAP. The CDR3 consists of 15 residues. CDR3 nucleotide sequence: TGTGCTAGTGGCCCTTGGACAGGACCGAACACTGAAGCTTTCTTT. As protein: CASGPWTGPNTEAFF.

This chain links TRBV5-1 with TRBJ1-1, with a possible D match to TRBD1 (5 bases). Germline V gene data show CDR1 as SGHRS and CDR2 as YFSETQ. V lost 7 bases, J lost 1 base, and 14 bases lay in between. CDR3 length: 14 amino acids. The chain's CDR3 is CASVDTGANTEAFF. CDR3 coding DNA: TGCGCCAGCGTTGATACAGGAGCGAACACTGAAGCTTTCTTT.

The chain recombines TRBV10-3 with TRBJ1-5, with a weak D call TRBD1 (6 bases). V shed 6 bases and J shed 4 bases, with 10 bases lying between them. CDR3 length: 13 residues. Germline values: CDR1 ENHRY, CDR2 SYGVKD. CDR3 region: CAIRDSGNQPQHF. CDR3 DNA sequence: TGTGCCATCAGGGACAGTGGGAATCAGCCCCAGCATTTT.